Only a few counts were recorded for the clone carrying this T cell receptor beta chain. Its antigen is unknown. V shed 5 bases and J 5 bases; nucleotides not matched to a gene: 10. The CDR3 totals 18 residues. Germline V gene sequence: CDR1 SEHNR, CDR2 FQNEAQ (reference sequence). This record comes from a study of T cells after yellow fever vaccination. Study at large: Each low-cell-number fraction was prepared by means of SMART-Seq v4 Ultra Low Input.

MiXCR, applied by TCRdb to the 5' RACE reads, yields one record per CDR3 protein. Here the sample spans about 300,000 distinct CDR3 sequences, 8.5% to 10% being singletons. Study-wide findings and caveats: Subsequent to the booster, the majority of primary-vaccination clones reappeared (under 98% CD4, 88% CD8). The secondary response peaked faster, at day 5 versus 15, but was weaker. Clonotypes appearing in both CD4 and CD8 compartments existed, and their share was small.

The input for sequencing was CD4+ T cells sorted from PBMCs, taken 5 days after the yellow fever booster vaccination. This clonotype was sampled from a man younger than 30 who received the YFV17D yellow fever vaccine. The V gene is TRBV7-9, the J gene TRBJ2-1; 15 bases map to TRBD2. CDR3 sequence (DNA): TGTGCCAGCAGCCTGATCAGGGGACTAGCGGGGGGACACAATGAGCAGTTCTTC. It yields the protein CASSLIRGLAGGHNEQFF.